This TCR beta chain was identified in a study of monozygotic twins with cystic fibrosis. V lost 3 bases and J lost 4, with 7 bases in between. The CDR3 runs to 12 residues. CDR1 and CDR2 from the germline V gene are KGHSH and LQKENI. Clones were sequenced by immunoSEQ multiplex PCR, and TCRdb holds only the in-frame ones, with some missing. The sample lists 30,000 or so clones, around 90% occurring once. V is TRBV18 and J is TRBJ2-7; D is uncertain. This receptor was obtained from a girl aged 2-10 years with cystic fibrosis. The specimen sequenced was blood. The DNA of the CDR3 is TGTGCCAGCTCACCGAGCAGGTACGAGCAGTACTTC. It encodes CASSPSRYEQYF.